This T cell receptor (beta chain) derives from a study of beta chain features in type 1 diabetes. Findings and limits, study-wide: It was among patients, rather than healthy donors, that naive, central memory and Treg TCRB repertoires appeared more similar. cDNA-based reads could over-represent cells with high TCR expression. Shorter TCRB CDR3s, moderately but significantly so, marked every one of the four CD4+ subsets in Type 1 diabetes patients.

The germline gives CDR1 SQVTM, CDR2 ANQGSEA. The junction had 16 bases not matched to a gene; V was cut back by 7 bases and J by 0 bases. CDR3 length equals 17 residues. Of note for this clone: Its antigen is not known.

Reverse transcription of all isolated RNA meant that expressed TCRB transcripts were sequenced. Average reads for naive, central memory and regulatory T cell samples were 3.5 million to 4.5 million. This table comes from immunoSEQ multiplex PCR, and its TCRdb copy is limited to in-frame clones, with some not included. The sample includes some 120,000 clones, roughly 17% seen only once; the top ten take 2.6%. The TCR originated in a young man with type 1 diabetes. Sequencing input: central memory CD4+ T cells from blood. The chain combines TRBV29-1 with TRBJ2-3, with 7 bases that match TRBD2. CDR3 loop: CSAAPGGGGTSTDTQYF. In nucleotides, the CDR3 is TGCAGCGCCGCCCCCGGTGGGGGGGGAACTAGCACAGATACGCAGTATTTT.